This T cell receptor (beta chain) was identified in a study of lymphopenia after photon versus proton radiotherapy. Study-wide findings and caveats: Photon-treated patients lost naive T cells and TCR diversity; proton-treated stayed stable.

Using immunoSEQ multiplex PCR, the repertoire was profiled, and TCRdb retains in-frame clones only, with some absent. The data show some 44,000 clones, with over 75% seen just once and over 20% held by the top ten. With regard to this clone: The antigen is undetermined.

Germline V gene sequence: CDR1 LNHNV, CDR2 YYDKDF (reference sequence). With 3 bases clipped from V and 4 bases from J, the junction kept 7 bases outside the gene matches. CDR3 length equals 16 residues. V is TRBV15 and J is TRBJ2-1; 9 bases are a match to TRBD1. The source was peripheral blood, collected from a patient treated with proton-based radiotherapy. The clonotype was recovered from a woman in her seventies with pancreatic cancer. This CDR3 is CATSRGQGVGYNEQFF. CDR3 nucleotide sequence: TGTGCCACCAGCAGGGGACAGGGAGTAGGTTACAATGAGCAGTTCTTC.